The T cell receptor (beta chain) described here comes from a study of T cell responses to AZD1222 COVID-19 vaccine. Overall study findings and caveats: Recipients of AZD1222 seropositive at baseline numbered only five or six. Donors were chiefly white British, with a greater number of females, and clonal diversity was perhaps underestimated.

Of note for this clone: Its antigen is not known.

The method was immunoSEQ multiplex PCR; TCRdb's version includes in-frame clones alone and lacks a portion of them. The repertoire includes 150,000 to 160,000 clones, 70% to 90% of them detected once, and 4.5% to 6% sits in the top ten. The receptor was derived from an adult in good health. Material: peripheral blood, obtained on day 0 of MenACWY control vaccination.

CDR3 nucleotides: TGTGCCAGCAGCCAAACCACTGGGGGACAGCCCCAGCATTTT. This codes for CASSQTTGGQPQHF. This chain links TRBV3-1 (or the pseudogene TRBV3-2) with TRBJ1-5; weak D call: TRBD1 (5 bases). Per the germline V gene, CDR1 is LGHDT and CDR2 is YNNKEL (reference sequence). This CDR3 contains 14 residues. V lost 2 bases and J 7 bases, leaving 12 bases between the germline ends.